This T cell receptor beta chain emerged from a study of blood T cell repertoires in COVID-19. The CDR3 is 17 residues long. V gave up 2 bases and J gave up 7 bases; unmatched junction bases: 14. Looked up from germline, CDR1 is MDHEN and CDR2 is SYDVKM. Clones were sequenced by immunoSEQ multiplex PCR, and TCRdb holds only the in-frame ones, with some missing. The sample shows more than 85,000 clones, around 79% of them seen only once. The specimen sequenced was peripheral blood. The chain links TRBV28 to TRBJ2-1; TRBD1 agrees at 7 bases. The origin of this receptor is an elderly woman with active or convalescent COVID-19. CDR3: CASSLGPHRGQGNEQFF. CDR3 coding DNA: TGTGCCAGCAGTTTAGGACCACACAGGGGTCAAGGGAATGAGCAGTTCTTC.